These T cell receptor beta chains were read from a single sample in a study of cytomegalovirus exposure and HLA in healthy donors. Repertoires were generated with immunoSEQ multiplex PCR, while TCRdb's copy carries only in-frame clones and drops some. The sample comprises around 150,000 clones, roughly three quarters of which are singletons, and about 3.4% rests with the top ten. Sequenced sample: PBMCs. These receptors were collected from a male donor in good health and CMV-seronegative. CDR3s include the opening cysteine and the closing phenylalanine or tryptophan. D genes are given only for firm matches. Only some rows state a clone size, as once, few, many or a class for expanded clones.

j_gene: TRBJ1-1
abundance: -
v_gene: TRBV28
d_gene: TRBD1
len: 15
CDR3nt: TGTGCCAGCGCGTTATACGGGACAGGGAGGACTGAAGCTTTCTTT
CDR3aa: CASALYGTGRTEAFF

j_gene: TRBJ1-2
abundance: -
v_gene: TRBV18
d_gene: TRBD1
len: 16
CDR3nt: TGTGCCAGCTCACCACCAAACCGACAGGGCCGCTATGGCTACACCTTC
CDR3aa: CASSPPNRQGRYGYTF

j_gene: TRBJ2-2
abundance: -
v_gene: TRBV7-9
d_gene: -
len: 15
CDR3nt: TGTGCCAGCAGACCCGGGACATCGAACACCGGGGAGCTGTTTTTT
CDR3aa: CASRPGTSNTGELFF

j_gene: TRBJ2-7
abundance: few
v_gene: TRBV28
d_gene: TRBD2
len: 15
CDR3nt: TGTGCCAGCAGTAGCCTGGGACTAGCGGAATACGAGCAGTACTTC
CDR3aa: CASSSLGLAEYEQYF

j_gene: TRBJ1-2
abundance: -
v_gene: TRBV9
d_gene: -
len: 13
CDR3nt: TGTGCCAGCGGGAGCTTTACTAACTATGGCTACACCTTC
CDR3aa: CASGSFTNYGYTF

j_gene: TRBJ2-2
abundance: -
v_gene: TRBV19
d_gene: TRBD2
len: 16
CDR3nt: TGTGCCAGTAGTATTCAGCGGGGGCCGAACACCGGGGAGCTGTTTTTT
CDR3aa: CASSIQRGPNTGELFF

j_gene: TRBJ2-5
abundance: -
v_gene: TRBV5-8
d_gene: -
len: 14
CDR3nt: TGTGCCAGCAGCTTGGTTGGCAGTCAAGAGACCCAGTACTTC
CDR3aa: CASSLVGSQETQYF

j_gene: TRBJ2-5
abundance: -
v_gene: TRBV5-1
d_gene: -
len: 13
CDR3nt: TGCGCCAGCAGCTTTCAGGGGATGGAGACCCAGTACTTC
CDR3aa: CASSFQGMETQYF

j_gene: TRBJ2-1
abundance: few
v_gene: TRBV5-6
d_gene: -
len: 16
CDR3nt: TGTGCCAGCAGCTTGGATGGGGGCGGCTCCCAATCCGAGCAGTTCTTC
CDR3aa: CASSLDGGGSQSEQFF

j_gene: TRBJ2-3
abundance: once
v_gene: TRBV29-1
d_gene: TRBD1
len: 12
CDR3nt: TGCAGCGCGGACAGGGGGCAAAATACGCAGTATTTT
CDR3aa: CSADRGQNTQYF

j_gene: TRBJ2-7
abundance: -
v_gene: TRBV2
d_gene: TRBD1
len: 13
CDR3nt: TGTGCCAGCTATGGGACAGGGGGCGACGAGCAGTACTTC
CDR3aa: CASYGTGGDEQYF

j_gene: TRBJ1-5
abundance: -
v_gene: TRBV2
d_gene: -
len: 13
CDR3nt: TGTGCCAGCAGTTACAGGGCAGAGCAGCCCCAGCATTTT
CDR3aa: CASSYRAEQPQHF

j_gene: TRBJ2-5
abundance: -
v_gene: TRBV2
d_gene: -
len: 15
CDR3nt: TGTGCCAGCTCTCCCGTTAACCGAGTGCGAGAGACCCAGTACTTC
CDR3aa: CASSPVNRVRETQYF

j_gene: TRBJ2-1
abundance: -
v_gene: TRBV7-3
d_gene: TRBD2
len: 15
CDR3nt: TGTGCCAGCAGCTTGAGGCGGGGGGTAGGGAATGAGCAGTTCTTC
CDR3aa: CASSLRRGVGNEQFF

j_gene: TRBJ2-2
abundance: -
v_gene: TRBV5-1
d_gene: -
len: 15
CDR3nt: TGCGCCAGCAGCTTGTCGGGGTCTCACGGGGGGGAGCTGTTTTTT
CDR3aa: CASSLSGSHGGELFF

j_gene: TRBJ2-4
abundance: -
v_gene: TRBV19
d_gene: -
len: 14
CDR3nt: TGTGCCAGTAGTGCGGCGGACAGACGAAACATTCAGTACTTC
CDR3aa: CASSAADRRNIQYF

j_gene: TRBJ2-5
abundance: -
v_gene: TRBV11-2
d_gene: TRBD1
len: 13
CDR3nt: TGTGCCAGCAGGAGGACAGGCTCCGAGACCCAGTACTTC
CDR3aa: CASRRTGSETQYF

j_gene: TRBJ1-1
abundance: -
v_gene: TRBV5-1
d_gene: TRBD1
len: 14
CDR3nt: TGCGCCGGCAGCATACAGGGGGTGGGCACTGAAGCTTTCTTT
CDR3aa: CAGSIQGVGTEAFF

j_gene: TRBJ1-6
abundance: -
v_gene: TRBV5-6
d_gene: -
len: 16
CDR3nt: TGTGCCAGCAGCTTGGGACAGTTCGCCGGGAATTCACCCCTCCACTTT
CDR3aa: CASSLGQFAGNSPLHF

j_gene: TRBJ1-5
abundance: -
v_gene: TRBV19
d_gene: TRBD1
len: 18
CDR3nt: TGTGCCAGTAGTACCCGGGACAGGGTTTTTTATAGCAATCAGCCCCAGCATTTT
CDR3aa: CASSTRDRVFYSNQPQHF

j_gene: TRBJ2-5
abundance: -
v_gene: TRBV29-1
d_gene: TRBD2
len: 14
CDR3nt: TGCAGCGCCGGGGGGTTTGATAGACAAGAGACCCAGTACTTC
CDR3aa: CSAGGFDRQETQYF

j_gene: TRBJ1-5
abundance: -
v_gene: TRBV6-1
d_gene: TRBD1
len: 14
CDR3nt: TGTGCCAGCAGCCCCTCAGGGGGCTATCAGCCCCAGCATTTT
CDR3aa: CASSPSGGYQPQHF

j_gene: TRBJ2-1
abundance: -
v_gene: TRBV7-7
d_gene: TRBD2
len: 18
CDR3nt: TGTGCTAGCAGCCGGACTAGCGGGGGGCTTCTATCCTACAATGAGCAGTTCTTC
CDR3aa: CASSRTSGGLLSYNEQFF

j_gene: TRBJ1-4
abundance: -
v_gene: TRBV11-2
d_gene: -
len: 16
CDR3nt: TGTGCCAGCAGCTTAGGTCCCGGGACACATAATGAAAAACTGTTTTTT
CDR3aa: CASSLGPGTHNEKLFF

j_gene: TRBJ2-3
abundance: -
v_gene: TRBV6-4
d_gene: -
len: 13
CDR3nt: TGTGCCAGCAGTCGCGGACAGTCAGATACGCAGTATTTT
CDR3aa: CASSRGQSDTQYF

j_gene: TRBJ2-3
abundance: -
v_gene: TRBV5-5
d_gene: TRBD1
len: 15
CDR3nt: TGTGCCAGCAGTTCGCTAACAGGGGTTGCAGATACGCAGTATTTT
CDR3aa: CASSSLTGVADTQYF

j_gene: TRBJ1-2
abundance: -
v_gene: TRBV10-3
d_gene: -
len: 12
CDR3nt: TGTGCCATCAGTGATCCTGGTGGCGGCTACACCTTC
CDR3aa: CAISDPGGGYTF

j_gene: TRBJ1-2
abundance: -
v_gene: TRBV5-4
d_gene: -
len: 13
CDR3nt: TGTGCCAGCAGCTTGAACGGGGTGGAGGGCTACACCTTC
CDR3aa: CASSLNGVEGYTF

j_gene: TRBJ2-1
abundance: -
v_gene: TRBV9
d_gene: TRBD1
len: 14
CDR3nt: TGTGCCAGCAGCGCGACCTCAGGGGGCAATGAGCAGTTCTTC
CDR3aa: CASSATSGGNEQFF

j_gene: TRBJ2-1
abundance: -
v_gene: TRBV9
d_gene: -
len: 13
CDR3nt: TGTGCCAGCAGCGTTTTAGGGGATAATGAGCAGTTCTTC
CDR3aa: CASSVLGDNEQFF

j_gene: TRBJ2-1
abundance: -
v_gene: TRBV11-3
d_gene: -
len: 14
CDR3nt: TGTGCCAGCAGCTTAGCTGGACAGTACAATGAGCAGTTCTTC
CDR3aa: CASSLAGQYNEQFF

j_gene: TRBJ2-2
abundance: -
v_gene: TRBV19
d_gene: -
len: 16
CDR3nt: TGTGCCAGTATCCCTTCCCGGCTAGCCTCCACCGGGGAGCTGTTTTTT
CDR3aa: CASIPSRLASTGELFF